This TCR beta chain was observed in a study of T cell responses to AZD1222 COVID-19 vaccine (dated by TCRdb to about 2021). For context, the study as a whole: A total of 230 to 250 trial participants underwent TCR sequencing, of whom approximately 200 had received two doses of AZD1222 and around 25 had received two doses of the MenACWY control vaccine. Trial participants were enrolled by age into subgroups of 18-55, 56-69 and 70-plus years, and around 150, 29 and 61 TCR-sequenced participants, respectively, were included in these subgroups.

The sample's time point label, decoded: about 28 days (+/-7) after the second vaccine dose. Because spike-specific TCR depth and breadth did not differ between the two schedules, AZD1222 recipients who got a second dose at roughly 4 weeks were pooled with those who got a second dose at roughly 12 weeks. The vaccinee samples were drawn from two UK trials, COV001 and COV002, one of which was a single-blind randomized controlled phase 2/3 trial testing AZD1222 (ChAdOx1 nCoV-19) in healthy adults. For TCRbeta chain sequencing, PBMC samples from trial participants were taken at day 0 and at day 28 after the second dose. Study-wide findings and limitations: A significant rise in spike-specific TCR breadth and depth was observed after two AZD1222 doses relative to day 0 and relative to MenACWY recipients. Epitopes outside the regions mutated in the B.1.351 and B.1.1.7 variants were reportedly recognized by nearly half of the unique spike-specific TCRs. The whole spike protein was spanned by vaccine-associated CD4 TCRs, and dominant responses were seen in regions 160-218 and 743-854. In the small 56-69-year group, the increase in depth fell short of significance, most likely because of low power. Because no day 14 peak-response samples were available, the repertoires could be characterized only after the peak T cell response. Only five to seven AZD1222 recipients were SARS-CoV-2 seropositive at baseline, limiting conclusions about previously exposed vaccinees. Most participants were white British and females outnumbered males, and the authors suggested that clonal diversity may have been underestimated.

For this clone: Its specific antigen is unknown. No quality values exist for individual bases; no much larger clone is one base distant.

The CDR3 regions of human TCRbeta chains were subjected to immunosequencing. Turning to the authors' computational methods: Repertoire TCRs were matched against a reference library of SARS-CoV-2-specific TCRs generated with the MIRA antigen-specificity platform. Breadth was defined as the fraction of unique TCRs that were SARS-CoV-2-associated. Depth was defined as the fraction of total T cells that were SARS-CoV-2-associated. Using the MIRA data, every spike-specific TCR was mapped to the spike region that the TCR reacted to and assigned to either a CD4 or a CD8 class. Log10-transformed breadth and depth values were compared by one-way ANOVA with Sidak's multiple comparisons tests. TCRdb retrieved this table from immuneACCESS and kept in-frame rearrangements only. Not all clones are present; in checked studies, unresolved V genes account for under half, and no reason is known for the remainder. From that table come the V and J calls and clone size; the DNA was used to work out D and trimming. The sample table shows roughly 150,000 clones, and roughly 94% are seen once. The ten biggest clones cover under 6% of the sample.

As encoded in the germline V gene, CDR1 is SGHVS while CDR2 is FQNEAQ. The CDR3 goes from the cysteine to the phenylalanine over 18 residues. The read is trimmed to its CDR3 DNA, 54 bases read in frame from base 1. Trimming takes 4 bases off V and 2 bases off J; junction bases not matched to a gene: 10. Source: peripheral blood, taken 28 days after the second AZD1222 dose. The sequence was obtained from an adult who received the AZD1222 COVID-19 vaccine. This sequence uses TRBV7-8 and TRBJ2-2, and 10 bases in between align with TRBD2. The DNA sequence reads TGTGCCAGCAGCTGGGGACTAGCGCATGGGGCCAACACCGGGGAGCTGTTTTTT. This gives the protein CASSWGLAHGANTGELFF.